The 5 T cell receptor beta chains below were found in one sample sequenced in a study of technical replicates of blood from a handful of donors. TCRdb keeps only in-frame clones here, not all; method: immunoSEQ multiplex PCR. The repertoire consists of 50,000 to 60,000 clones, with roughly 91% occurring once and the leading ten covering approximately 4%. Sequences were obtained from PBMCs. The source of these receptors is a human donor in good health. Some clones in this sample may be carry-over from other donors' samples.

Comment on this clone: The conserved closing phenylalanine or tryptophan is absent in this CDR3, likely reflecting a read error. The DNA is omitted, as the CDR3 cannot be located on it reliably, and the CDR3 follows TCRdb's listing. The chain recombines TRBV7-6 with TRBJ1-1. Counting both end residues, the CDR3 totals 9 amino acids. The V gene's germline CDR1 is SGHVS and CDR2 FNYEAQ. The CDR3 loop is CASSLVGGV.

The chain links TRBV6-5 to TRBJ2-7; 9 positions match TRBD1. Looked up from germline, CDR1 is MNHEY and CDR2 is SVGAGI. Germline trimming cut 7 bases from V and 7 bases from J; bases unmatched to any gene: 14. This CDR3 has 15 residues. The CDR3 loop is CASTSLVTGGREQYF. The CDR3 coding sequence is TGTGCCAGCACCTCGCTCGTAACAGGGGGCAGGGAGCAGTACTTC.

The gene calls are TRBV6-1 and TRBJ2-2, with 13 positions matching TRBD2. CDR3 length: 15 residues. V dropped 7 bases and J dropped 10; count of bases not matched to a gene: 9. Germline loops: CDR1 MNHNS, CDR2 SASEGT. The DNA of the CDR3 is TGTGCCAGCACCAAGGGACTAGCGGGACCGGAGGAGCTGTTTTTT. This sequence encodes CASTKGLAGPEELFF.

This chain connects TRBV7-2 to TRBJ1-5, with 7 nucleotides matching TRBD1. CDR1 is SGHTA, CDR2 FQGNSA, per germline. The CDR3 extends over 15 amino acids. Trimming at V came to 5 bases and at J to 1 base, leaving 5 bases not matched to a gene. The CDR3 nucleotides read TGTGCCAGCAGCCCACAGGGGACGAGCAATCAGCCCCAGCATTTT. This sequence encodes CASSPQGTSNQPQHF.

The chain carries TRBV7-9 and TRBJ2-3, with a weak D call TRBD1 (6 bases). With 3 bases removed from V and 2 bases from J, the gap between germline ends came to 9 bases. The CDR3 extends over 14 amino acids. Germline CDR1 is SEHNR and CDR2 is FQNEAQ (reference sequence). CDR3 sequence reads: CASSFTGNTDTQYF. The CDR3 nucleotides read TGTGCCAGCAGCTTTACAGGGAACACAGATACGCAGTATTTT. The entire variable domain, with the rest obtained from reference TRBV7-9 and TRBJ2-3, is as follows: DTGVSQNPRHKITKRGQNVTFRCDPISEHNRLYWYRQTLGQGPEFLTYFQNEAQLEKSRLLSDRFSAERPKGSFSTLEIQRTEQGDSAMYLCASSFTGNTDTQYFGPGTRLTVL.